Following are 22 T cell receptor beta chains from one sample sequenced in a study of blood T cell repertoires in COVID-19. Repertoires were generated with immunoSEQ multiplex PCR, while TCRdb's copy carries only in-frame clones and drops some. The sample yields about 310,000 clones, 90% seen once. Input material: peripheral blood. The receptors derive from a woman aged 40-49 years with COVID-19, enrolled during active disease.

The rearrangement links TRBV9 to TRBJ2-3; TRBD1 matches at 9 bases. The CDR3 sequence is 15 residues long. The V segment lost 2 bases and the J segment 3 bases; nucleotides outside the gene matches: 4. From germline, CDR1 is SGDLS and CDR2 YYNGEE. In DNA, the CDR3 is TGTGCCAGCAGCGTGGCCGGGACAGGGACAGATACGCAGTATTTT. It yields the protein CASSVAGTGTDTQYF.

The chain recombines TRBV7-3 with TRBJ2-7; TRBD1 matches 11 bases. This CDR3 is built from 13 residues. Germline CDR1 reads SGHTA; CDR2 reads FQGTGA. The ends lost 5 bases at V and 6 bases at J; junction bases unmatched: 3. CDR3 in DNA: TGTGCCAGCAGCCCCGGGACAGGGGGCGAGCAGTACTTC. This encodes CASSPGTGGEQYF.

The gene calls are TRBV7-2 and TRBJ1-1; D is unresolved. The CDR3 is made up of 15 amino acids. V was cut by 1 base and J by 1 base, with 10 bases left in between. Germline CDR1 and CDR2: SGHTA and FQGNSA. For the CDR3, the DNA is TGTGCCAGCAGCTTAGAGGTGGGGAGGAACACTGAAGCTTTCTTT. Residues: CASSLEVGRNTEAFF.

This clone showed up just once. The rearrangement joins TRBV6-5 to TRBJ1-4; TRBD1 matches at 9 bases. Germline V lookup: CDR1 MNHEY, CDR2 SVGAGI. The CDR3 totals 15 residues. V lost 6 bases, J lost 6 bases, and 8 bases stayed unmatched. Here the CDR3 DNA reads TGTGCCAGCAGAAGAGGGACAGGGTTTGATGAAAAACTGTTTTTT. It specifies CASRRGTGFDEKLFF.

V is TRBV6-6 and J is TRBJ1-5; D may be TRBD1 (5 bases). Deletions cut 5 bases from V and 0 bases from J, with 20 bases between. Germline CDR1 reads MNHNY; CDR2 reads SVGAGI (reference sequence). This CDR3 spans 18 amino acids. The CDR3 loop reads CASSQYGGTVYSNQPQHF. The CDR3 nucleotides read TGTGCCAGCAGTCAATATGGAGGGACGGTGTATAGCAATCAGCCCCAGCATTTT.

The chain has TRBV6-2 or TRBV6-3 and TRBJ1-4; D might be TRBD1 (6 bases). CDR1 is MNHEY and CDR2 is SVGEGT in the germline V gene. The CDR3 is 12 amino acids. V lost 2 bases and J lost 13, with 11 bases in between. The CDR3 bases are TGTGCCAGCAGTTACCGGGCGGGGGCACTGTTTTTT. Translating it yields CASSYRAGALFF.

The chain is built from TRBV6-2 or TRBV6-3 and TRBJ2-7; 7 bases line up with TRBD1. Per germline, CDR1 MNHEY and CDR2 SVGEGT. The junction had 13 bases not matched to a gene; V was cut back by 3 bases and J by 5 bases. The CDR3 runs 16 residues. CDR3 DNA sequence: TGTGCCAGCAGTTATGGTTATTCGAGACAGGGTCACGAGCAGTACTTC. Protein product: CASSYGYSRQGHEQYF.

J is TRBJ2-1 and V is TRBV11-3; D gene uncertain. Trimming stripped 0 bases from V and 2 bases from J, with 5 bases between. Germline values: CDR1 SGHNT, CDR2 YENEEA. CDR3 length: 14 amino acids. For the CDR3, the DNA is TGTGCCAGCAGCTTAGACCCCACCTACAATGAGCAGTTCTTC. Its translation is CASSLDPTYNEQFF.

This chain links TRBV6-6 with TRBJ1-1; D is possibly TRBD1 (5 bases). CDR3 length equals 14 residues. Trimming stripped 3 bases from V and 4 bases from J, with 12 bases between. CDR1 and CDR2 (germline): MNHNY, SVGAGI (reference sequence). The CDR3 loop reads CASSYGGAGTEAFF. CDR3 DNA: TGTGCCAGCAGTTATGGGGGAGCGGGCACTGAAGCTTTCTTT.

The rearrangement joins TRBV5-3 to TRBJ1-1, with a weak D call TRBD1 (6 bases). TRBV5-3 is marked as an open reading frame, function uncertain. V lost 5 bases and J lost 3, with 23 bases in between. The CDR3 is 17 residues long. This CDR3 reads CARSSWVGQGKDTEAFF. The CDR3 region has the DNA TGTGCCAGAAGTTCTTGGGTGGGTCAGGGGAAGGACACTGAAGCTTTCTTT.

The genes are TRBV28 and TRBJ2-3; 7 nucleotides align to TRBD1. Looked up from germline, CDR1 is MDHEN and CDR2 is SYDVKM. The CDR3 runs 15 residues. The V and J ends lost 3 bases and 4 bases, in that order; junction bases with no gene match: 7. In DNA, the CDR3 is TGTGCCAGCAGTTTCCCTCCGGGGACAGCAGATACGCAGTATTTT. Its translation: CASSFPPGTADTQYF. The whole variable domain, remainder taken from reference TRBV28 and TRBJ2-3, is DVKVTQSSRYLVKRTGEKVFLECVQDMDHENMFWYRQDPGLGLRLIYFSYDVKMKEKGDIPEGYSVSREKKERFSLILESASTNQTSMYLCASSFPPGTADTQYFGPGTRLTVL.

This clone showed up just a few times. This chain links TRBV15 with TRBJ1-2; D gene uncertain. V lost 6 bases, J lost 5 bases, and 13 bases lay in between. The CDR3 consists of 13 residues. Germline V lookup: CDR1 LNHNV, CDR2 YYDKDF (reference sequence). CDR3 sequence: CATSAGDPYGYTF. The CDR3 DNA is TGTGCCACCAGTGCGGGAGACCCGTATGGCTACACCTTC.

The chain couples TRBV29-1 to TRBJ2-2; no firm D call. In germline, CDR1 is SQVTM, CDR2 ANQGSEA. V was pared by 4 bases and J by 6 bases, with 6 bases between. This CDR3 is built from 11 residues. As DNA, the CDR3 is TGCAGCGTTGGTTTCTCCGGGGAGCTGTTTTTT. Translation: CSVGFSGELFF.

The rearrangement uses TRBV19 and TRBJ2-7; the match to TRBD1 covers 12 bases. Trimming at V came to 4 bases and at J to 4 bases, leaving 14 bases not matched to a gene. Germline lookup yields CDR1 LNHDA and CDR2 SQIVND (reference sequence). The CDR3 contains 18 residues. CDR3 DNA: TGTGCCAGTAGTACCCGAGTAACGGGACAGGGGGCGTTATACGAGCAGTACTTC. Protein: CASSTRVTGQGALYEQYF.

The chain combines TRBV6-5 with TRBJ2-7, with a weak D call TRBD2 (6 bases). This CDR3 region has 16 residues. Trimming took 3 bases from V and 7 from J, leaving 22 bases between them. Looked up from germline, CDR1 is MNHEY and CDR2 is SVGAGI. The CDR3 coding sequence is TGTGCCAGCAGTTATTCGGTGGGGGGAGGAGATGTGGAGCAGTACTTC. This translates into CASSYSVGGGDVEQYF.

The CDR3 loop reads CASSSLGVEPQHF. The CDR3 region has the DNA TGTGCCAGCAGCAGCCTAGGGGTAGAGCCCCAGCATTTT. V usage is TRBV9 and J usage is TRBJ1-5; D possibly corresponds to TRBD1 (5 bases). V lost 4 bases and J lost 8, with 13 bases in between. This CDR3 spans 13 amino acids. The V gene's germline CDR1 is SGDLS and CDR2 YYNGEE.

V gene TRBV30 combines with J gene TRBJ1-4; D might be TRBD1 (5 bases). V was pared by 0 bases and J by 2 bases, with 7 bases between. The germline gives CDR1 GTSNPN, CDR2 SVGIG (reference sequence). CDR3 length: 14 residues. The CDR3 DNA is TGTGCCTGGAGTGTAAAGGGGACTAATGAAAAACTGTTTTTT. Translation: CAWSVKGTNEKLFF.

V usage is TRBV6-5 and J usage is TRBJ2-6, with D unresolved. V dropped 10 bases and J dropped 0 bases, with 10 bases sitting between them. This CDR3 contains 14 residues. Germline assignment: CDR1 MNHEY and CDR2 SVGAGI. The CDR3 DNA reads TGTGCCACTCGACTCCGCTCTGGGGCCAACGTCCTGACTTTC. Encoded protein: CATRLRSGANVLTF.

Remarks on this clone: The junction shows a germline mismatch at one end, possibly a read error. The V gene is TRBV6-5, the J gene TRBJ1-1; D is unresolved. Germline CDR1 and CDR2: MNHEY and SVGAGI. The CDR3 length is 11 residues. CDR3 nucleotide sequence: TGTGCCAGCAGTTACAACAGTGAAGCTTTCTTT. This translates into CASSYNSEAFF.

J is TRBJ2-1 and V is TRBV7-9; possibly TRBD1 for D (5 bases). Trimming removed 5 bases from V and 7 bases from J, with 15 bases in between. Per germline, CDR1 SEHNR and CDR2 FQNEAQ (reference sequence). The CDR3 consists of 14 residues. The CDR3 protein is CASSLVKTGNEQFF. The CDR3 DNA is TGTGCCAGCAGCCTAGTGAAAACAGGTAATGAGCAGTTCTTC.

V usage is TRBV7-2 and J usage is TRBJ2-1; possible D gene TRBD1, 5 bases. Trimming took off 5 bases at V and 5 bases at J, with 10 bases between the two ends. Germline-derived CDR1 and CDR2 are SGHTA and FQGNSA. This CDR3 is built from 13 residues. CDR3 in DNA: TGTGCCAGCAGCCCAGGGATTCACAATGAGCAGTTCTTC. This translates into CASSPGIHNEQFF.

This rearrangement joins TRBV4-3 to TRBJ1-5, with D unclear. Per germline, CDR1 LGHNA and CDR2 YSLEER. This CDR3 has 15 residues. V was cut by 0 bases and J by 4 bases, with 10 bases left in between. Here the CDR3 reads CASSQERSGNQPQHF. In nucleotides, the CDR3 is TGCGCCAGCAGCCAAGAAAGAAGCGGGAATCAGCCCCAGCATTTT.